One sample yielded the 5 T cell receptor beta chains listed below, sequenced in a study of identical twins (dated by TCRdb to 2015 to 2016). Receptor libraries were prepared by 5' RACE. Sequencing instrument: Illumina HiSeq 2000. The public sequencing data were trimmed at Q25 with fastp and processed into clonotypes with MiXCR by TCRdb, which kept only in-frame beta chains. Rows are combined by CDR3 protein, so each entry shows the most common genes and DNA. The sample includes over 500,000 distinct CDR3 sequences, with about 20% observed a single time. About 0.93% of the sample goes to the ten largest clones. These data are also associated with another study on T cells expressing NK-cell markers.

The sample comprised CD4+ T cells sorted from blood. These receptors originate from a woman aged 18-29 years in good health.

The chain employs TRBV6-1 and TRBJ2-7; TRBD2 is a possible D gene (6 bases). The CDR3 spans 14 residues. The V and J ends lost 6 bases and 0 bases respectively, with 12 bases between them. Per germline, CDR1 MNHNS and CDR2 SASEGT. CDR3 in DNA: TGTGCCAGCAGAGACGGGGGTCACTCCTACGAGCAGTACTTC. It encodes CASRDGGHSYEQYF.

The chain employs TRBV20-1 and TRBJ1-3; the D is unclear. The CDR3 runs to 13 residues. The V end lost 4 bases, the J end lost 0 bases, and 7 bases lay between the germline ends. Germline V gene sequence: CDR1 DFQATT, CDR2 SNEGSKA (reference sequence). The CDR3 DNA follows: TGCAGTGCTACAGTTTACTCTGGAAACACCATATATTTT. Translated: CSATVYSGNTIYF.

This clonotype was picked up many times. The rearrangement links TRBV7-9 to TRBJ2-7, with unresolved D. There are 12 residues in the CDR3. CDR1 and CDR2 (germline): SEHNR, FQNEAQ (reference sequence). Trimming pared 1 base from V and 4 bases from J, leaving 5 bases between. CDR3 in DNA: TGTGCCAGCAGCTTAGTCGGATACGAGCAGTACTTC. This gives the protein CASSLVGYEQYF.

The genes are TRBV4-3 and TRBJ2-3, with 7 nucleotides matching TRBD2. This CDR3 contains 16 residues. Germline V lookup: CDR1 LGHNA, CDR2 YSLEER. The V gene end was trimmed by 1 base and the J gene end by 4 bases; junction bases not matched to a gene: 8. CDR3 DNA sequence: TGCGCCAGCAGCCAAGGGCATACTAGCGTTGCAGATACGCAGTATTTT. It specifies CASSQGHTSVADTQYF.

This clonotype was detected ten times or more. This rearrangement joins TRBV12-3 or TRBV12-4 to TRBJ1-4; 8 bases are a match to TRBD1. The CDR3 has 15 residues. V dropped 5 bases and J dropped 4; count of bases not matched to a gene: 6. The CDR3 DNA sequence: TGTGCCAGCAGTGCAGGGACAGGATATAATGAAAAACTGTTTTTT. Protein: CASSAGTGYNEKLFF.